In its sample, the clone carrying this T cell receptor beta chain was seen a few times. Antigen unknown. The data are from a study of memory CD4+ T cells and cytomegalovirus serostatus. General study results and limits: The CMV-associated TCR signature appears largely within the CD4+ memory repertoire. Each of approximately 73 CMV-associated TCRbeta sequences occurred in one to five individuals.

Single viable CD3+CD4+CD8-CD45RO+ cells were sorted as the memory CD4+ T cells. This CDR3 has 16 residues. The trim removed 6 bases at V and 1 base at J, leaving 7 bases unmatched. Germline CDR1 reads LNHDA; CDR2 reads SQIVND (reference sequence). Original processing notes: Out-of-frame sequences were removed, leaving 2 million to 2.5 million distinct TCRbeta sequences. Produced via immunoSEQ multiplex PCR; TCRdb's table is partial and in-frame only. The V and J calls and clone size come from that table; D and trimming were worked out from the DNA. The top ten clones hold 2% of a sample with tens of thousands of clones, over 70% of them seen once.

This sequence was found in an adult in good health and CMV-seropositive. This chain links TRBV19 with TRBJ2-3, with 10 positions matching TRBD2. Sequenced: memory CD4+ T cells from blood. CDR3 region: CASSEWTSGRTDTQYF. The CDR3 DNA reads as TGTGCCAGTAGCGAATGGACTAGCGGACGCACAGATACGCAGTATTTT.